This TCR beta chain stems from a study of blood T cell repertoires in COVID-19. About the research overall: Donors in the United States, Italy and Spain gave samples during acute or convalescent COVID-19.

Only in-frame clones appear in the TCRdb table, and some are missing; sequencing was by immunoSEQ multiplex PCR. The table records roughly 230,000 clones, around 84% of them present only once. The CDR3 runs 16 residues. Germline V CDR1 and CDR2: LNHDA, SQIVND (reference sequence). V lost 3 bases and J lost 4, with 18 bases in between. The sample was peripheral blood. The chain is built from TRBV19 and TRBJ1-2, with D possibly being TRBD1 (5 bases). This receptor was obtained from a man in his forties or fifties with acute or convalescent COVID-19. The DNA for the CDR3 is TGTGCCAGTAGTATCTTAGGTGCGCAGGGCGGCTATGGCTACACCTTC. Translation gives CASSILGAQGGYGYTF.